This entry lists 27 T cell receptor beta chains sequenced from one sample in a study of cytomegalovirus exposure and HLA in healthy donors (dated 2017 in TCRdb). The library was obtained by the immunoSEQ multiplex PCR assay. The multiplex PCR relied on a mix of 60 forward primers for TCR Vbeta segments and 13 reverse primers for TCR Jbeta segments. What TCRdb holds here is the immuneACCESS table cut down to in-frame rearrangements. Part of the clones is not present; checked against another copy, under half of the missing clones reflect an unresolved V gene, and the others are unexplained. A total of 140,000 to 150,000 clones appear in this sample, roughly 9.8% of them only once. The ten largest clones capture less than 2% of the sample. Specimen: PBMCs. These receptors all stem from a man aged 45-65 years in good health and CMV-seronegative.

This clone was detected a few times. V gene TRBV28 combines with J gene TRBJ1-5; 10 bases are shared with TRBD1. V shed 6 bases and J 4 bases; nucleotides not matched to a gene: 18. The CDR3 length is 19 residues. Germline-derived CDR1 and CDR2 are MDHEN and SYDVKM. The CDR3 loop reads CASSRDSGTGDEGNQPQHF. The CDR3 nucleotides read TGTGCCAGCAGCAGAGACTCCGGGACAGGGGACGAGGGGAATCAGCCCCAGCATTTT.

This chain uses TRBV28 with TRBJ2-1; 7 positions agree with TRBD2. This CDR3 contains 15 residues. Germline CDR1 MDHEN, CDR2 SYDVKM. The ends lost 10 bases at V and 0 bases at J; junction bases unmatched: 9. The CDR3 coding sequence is TGTGCCACTCTGTCCCGCGGGGGCTCCTACAATGAGCAGTTCTTC. This encodes CATLSRGGSYNEQFF.

Only a few counts were recorded for this clone. The chain is built from TRBV7-9 and TRBJ1-2, with D unresolved. CDR1 is SEHNR and CDR2 is FQNEAQ in the germline V gene (reference sequence). V was shortened by 3 bases and J by 3 bases, with 14 bases between the two germline ends. The CDR3 has 15 residues. CDR3 nucleotides: TGTGCCAGCAGCTTCAGGTCCCTGGAGGACTATGGCTACACCTTC. As protein: CASSFRSLEDYGYTF.

This clone has a handful of counts. The V call is TRBV6-5, the J call TRBJ2-3, with D uncertain. V dropped 6 bases and J dropped 3 bases, with 4 bases sitting between them. This CDR3 is 11 amino acids long. Germline V gene data show CDR1 as MNHEY and CDR2 as SVGAGI. The CDR3, as DNA: TGTGCCAGCAGCCCAACAGATACGCAGTATTTT. This gives the protein CASSPTDTQYF.

The chain is built from TRBV28 and TRBJ1-1, with D unclear. The CDR3 has 14 residues. V dropped 3 bases and J dropped 3 bases, with 11 bases sitting between them. The germline gives CDR1 MDHEN, CDR2 SYDVKM. The CDR3 reads CASSFGGRHTEAFF. CDR3 nucleotides: TGTGCCAGCAGTTTTGGAGGTAGGCACACTGAAGCTTTCTTT.

This clone has a count of ten or more. CDR3 residues: CASSERGTGSHEQYF. The CDR3 region has the DNA TGCGCCAGCAGTGAGCGGGGCACAGGGTCCCACGAGCAGTACTTC. V is TRBV10-1 and J is TRBJ2-7; D is possibly TRBD1 (6 bases). The CDR3 is 15 amino acids. Germline values: CDR1 WNHNN, CDR2 SYGVQD (reference sequence). V lost 2 bases and J 5 bases, leaving 16 bases between the germline ends.

This clone has just a few counts. The V call is TRBV10-3, the J call TRBJ1-1; 9 nucleotides line up with TRBD1. There are 15 residues in the CDR3. In germline, CDR1 is ENHRY, CDR2 SYGVKD. V dropped 3 bases and J dropped 6; count of bases not matched to a gene: 8. The CDR3 DNA reads TGTGCCATCAGTGACCGGGACAGGGCTGGTCCTGAAGCTTTCTTT. The encoded protein is CAISDRDRAGPEAFF.

This rearrangement joins TRBV30 to TRBJ1-1, with a possible D match to TRBD1 (6 bases). V was pared by 5 bases and J by 2 bases, with 9 bases between. This CDR3 is 12 amino acids long. From germline, CDR1 is GTSNPN and CDR2 SVGIG (reference sequence). CDR3 in DNA: TGTGCCTGGTTACAGGGTAACACTGAAGCTTTCTTT. Translating gives CAWLQGNTEAFF.

V and J are TRBV5-8 and TRBJ2-5, with 8 bases lining up with TRBD1. In germline, CDR1 is SGHTS, CDR2 YDEGEE. Trimming cost V 2 bases and J 4 bases; bases outside gene matches: 13. The CDR3 is 17 amino acids. CDR3 amino acids: CASSFGQGQSRGETQYF. The CDR3 coding sequence is TGTGCCAGCAGCTTCGGACAGGGACAGTCTCGGGGAGAGACCCAGTACTTC.

In DNA form, the CDR3 reads TGTGCCAGCAGTCTGCGACAGGGTTCTTCCAATCAGCCCCAGCATTTT. This sequence encodes CASSLRQGSSNQPQHF. V gene TRBV5-8 combines with J gene TRBJ1-5, with 7 nucleotides matching TRBD1. The CDR3 has 16 residues. After removal of 5 bases from V and 3 bases from J, the junction contained 11 bases not matched to a gene. Germline CDR1 and CDR2: SGHTS and YDEGEE.

The chain joins TRBV7-9 to TRBJ1-6; TRBD1 agrees at 9 bases. The CDR3 has 17 amino acids. Trimming at V came to 4 bases and at J to 6 bases, leaving 10 bases not matched to a gene. Germline V gene sequence: CDR1 SEHNR, CDR2 FQNEAQ (reference sequence). As DNA, the CDR3 is TGTGCCAGCAGCTCAGGCATCGGGACAGGGCCTAATTCACCCCTCCACTTT. This encodes CASSSGIGTGPNSPLHF.

The chain carries TRBV6-1 and TRBJ1-2, with a possible D match to TRBD1 (6 bases). CDR3 length: 15 residues. Between the trimmed V and J ends, which lost 6 bases and 10 bases, there was a span of 24 bases. Germline loops: CDR1 MNHNS, CDR2 SASEGT. Here the CDR3 reads CASRASGTLTMDYTF. CDR3 in DNA: TGTGCCAGCAGAGCCTCCGGGACATTGACTATGGACTACACCTTC.

In this sample, this clone turned up a few times. The chain employs TRBV6-4 and TRBJ2-1, with 12 positions matching TRBD2. CDR1 is MRHNA, CDR2 SNTAGT, per germline. The junction had 7 bases not matched to a gene; V was cut back by 6 bases and J by 7 bases. This CDR3 region has 15 residues. CDR3 sequence: CASRLLAGGLNEQFF. The CDR3 DNA reads TGTGCCAGCAGACTACTAGCGGGAGGATTAAATGAGCAGTTCTTC.

The chain carries TRBV11-2 and TRBJ1-2; 8 nucleotides align to TRBD1. CDR3 length equals 15 residues. Germline CDR1 and CDR2: SGHAT and FQNNGV. V dropped 1 base and J dropped 7; count of bases not matched to a gene: 8. The CDR3 DNA sequence: TGTGCCAGCAGCTTAGGAGGTGGACAGGGCCTTGGCTACACCTTC. Its translation: CASSLGGGQGLGYTF.

This clone was found a few times. CDR3 region: CAWALTQETQYF. The DNA for the CDR3 is TGTGCCTGGGCGCTCACCCAAGAGACCCAGTACTTC. The gene calls are TRBV30 and TRBJ2-5; D gene uncertain. Germline CDR1 reads GTSNPN; CDR2 reads SVGIG (reference sequence). This CDR3 contains 12 residues. V was pared by 5 bases and J by 1 base, with 8 bases between.

This clone was recorded a few times. The chain uses TRBV5-1 and TRBJ1-3, with D unresolved. The CDR3 has 17 amino acids. Germline V CDR1 and CDR2: SGHRS, YFSETQ. The V gene lost 0 bases and the J gene lost 0 bases, with 13 bases spanning the gap. The DNA of the CDR3 is TGCGCCAGCAGCTTGGATGGATTCCGGAGCTCTGGAAACACCATATATTTT. This encodes CASSLDGFRSSGNTIYF.

V gene TRBV28 combines with J gene TRBJ2-7, with 7 bases fitting TRBD1. With 6 bases clipped from V and 0 bases from J, the junction kept 2 bases outside the gene matches. This CDR3 contains 13 residues. Germline V gene sequence: CDR1 MDHEN, CDR2 SYDVKM. This chain's CDR3 is CASRDRSSYEQYF. The CDR3 nucleotides read TGTGCCAGCAGGGACAGGAGCTCCTACGAGCAGTACTTC.

This rearrangement joins TRBV6-6 to TRBJ2-7, with D tentatively TRBD2 (6 bases). From germline, CDR1 is MNHNY and CDR2 SVGAGI (reference sequence). V was shortened by 2 bases and J by 0 bases, with 8 bases between the two germline ends. This CDR3 comprises 14 residues. The CDR3 sequence is CASSYPTSSYEQYF. DNA of the CDR3: TGTGCCAGCAGTTACCCGACTAGCTCCTACGAGCAGTACTTC.

This clone has just a few counts. The V gene is TRBV19, the J gene TRBJ1-1; a weak D match, TRBD1 (5 bases). Germline assignment: CDR1 LNHDA and CDR2 SQIVND (reference sequence). This CDR3 has 14 amino acids. V lost 3 bases, J lost 10 bases, and 18 bases lay in between. The CDR3 DNA is TGTGCCAGTAGTATTCGGGCAGAGAAAAGGGGAGCTTTCTTT. It translates to CASSIRAEKRGAFF.

The sample holds a few counts of this clone. The genes are TRBV18 and TRBJ1-2, with TRBD1 identical over 9 bases. V gave up 3 bases and J gave up 4 bases; unmatched junction bases: 3. CDR3 size: 14 residues. CDR1 is KGHSH, CDR2 LQKENI, per germline. CDR3 in DNA: TGTGCCAGCTCACCCGGGACAGGGACCTATGGCTACACCTTC. As protein: CASSPGTGTYGYTF.

A few counts support this clone. The genes are TRBV9 and TRBJ1-1; TRBD1 agrees at 7 bases. The junction had 7 bases not matched to a gene; V was cut back by 0 bases and J by 8 bases. Per the germline V gene, CDR1 is SGDLS and CDR2 is YYNGEE. The CDR3 is 14 residues long. CDR3 DNA sequence: TGTGCCAGCAGCGTAGTTTCCCAGGGACAGGAAGCTTTCTTT. It encodes CASSVVSQGQEAFF.

This clone has just a few counts. This chain uses TRBV1 with TRBJ2-5; the listed D gene, TRBD2, was not tested against the DNA. The J call may not be correct, given that the DNA end is closer to TRBJ2-7. TRBV1 is a pseudogene locus. CDR3 length: 16 amino acids. For the CDR3, the DNA is TGCACCAGCAGCCAAGATTTGGCGGGAGGGCCGCACGAGCAGTACTTC. Amino acids: CTSSQDLAGGPHEQYF.

Only a few counts were recorded for this clone. This chain connects TRBV7-2 to TRBJ1-4; D call uncertain. CDR3 length: 14 residues. Germline values: CDR1 SGHTA, CDR2 FQGNSA. V lost 1 base and J lost 4, with 7 bases in between. Written as DNA, the CDR3 is TGTGCCAGCAGCTTAGGCAGTCATAATGAAAAACTGTTTTTT. It translates to CASSLGSHNEKLFF.

This clone was seen more than once but under ten times. V is TRBV4-2 and J is TRBJ2-3; 11 bases line up with TRBD2. Germline trimming cut 4 bases from V and 0 bases from J; bases unmatched to any gene: 9. CDR1 and CDR2 from the germline V gene are LGHNA and YNFKEQ. This CDR3 has 18 amino acids. CDR3 residues: CASSRTSGGDRSTDTQYF. In nucleotides, the CDR3 is TGTGCCAGCAGCCGAACTAGCGGGGGAGACCGAAGCACAGATACGCAGTATTTT.

This clone was detected only a few times. This chain joins TRBV5-8 and TRBJ1-5; tentative D call: TRBD1 (5 bases). Germline CDR1 reads SGHTS; CDR2 reads YDEGEE. The germline V and J ends were trimmed by 0 bases and 3 bases, with 16 bases remaining between them. The length of the CDR3 is 17 residues. The CDR3 sequence: CASSLEFETVVNQPQHF. Here the CDR3 DNA reads TGTGCCAGCAGCTTGGAATTTGAGACAGTGGTCAATCAGCCCCAGCATTTT.

This clone was observed a few times. J is TRBJ2-5 and V is TRBV27; weak D call: TRBD1 (6 bases). The CDR3 spans 13 residues. Germline values: CDR1 MNHEY, CDR2 SMNVEV (reference sequence). V dropped 6 bases and J dropped 2 bases, with 10 bases sitting between them. Here the CDR3 DNA reads TGTGCCAGCAGCGACAGGATTCAAGAGACCCAGTACTTC. Translated: CASSDRIQETQYF.

V and J are TRBV6-6 and TRBJ1-1, with TRBD1 matching over 7 bases. The V and J ends lost 4 bases and 1 base, in that order; junction bases with no gene match: 3. The length of the CDR3 is 14 residues. Germline CDR1 and CDR2: MNHNY and SVGAGI (reference sequence). CDR3 loop: CASSSGGTNTEAFF. CDR3 coding DNA: TGTGCCAGCAGTTCAGGGGGGACGAACACTGAAGCTTTCTTT.